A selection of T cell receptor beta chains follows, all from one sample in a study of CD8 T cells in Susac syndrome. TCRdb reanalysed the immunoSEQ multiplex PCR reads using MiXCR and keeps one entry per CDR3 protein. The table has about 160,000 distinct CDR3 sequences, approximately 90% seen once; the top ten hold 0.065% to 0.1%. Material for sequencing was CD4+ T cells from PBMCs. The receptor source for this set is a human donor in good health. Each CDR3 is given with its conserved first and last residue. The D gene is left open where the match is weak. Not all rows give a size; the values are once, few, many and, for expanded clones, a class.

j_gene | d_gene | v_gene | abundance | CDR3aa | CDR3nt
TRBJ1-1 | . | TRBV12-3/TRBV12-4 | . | CASREQGMDTEAFF | TGTGCCAGTCGGGAACAGGGAATGGACACTGAAGCTTTCTTT
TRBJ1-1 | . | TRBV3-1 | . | CASSALDGDTEAFF | TGTGCCAGCAGCGCCCTGGACGGGGACACTGAAGCTTTCTTT
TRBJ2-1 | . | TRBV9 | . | CASSVTGTDYNEQFF | TGTGCCAGCAGCGTCACCGGGACCGACTACAATGAGCAGTTCTTC
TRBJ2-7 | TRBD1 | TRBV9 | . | CASRRDRGLYEQYF | TGTGCCAGTCGCCGGGACAGGGGGCTCTACGAGCAGTACTTC
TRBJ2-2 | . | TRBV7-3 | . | CASSLQGETGELFF | TGTGCCAGCAGCCTACAGGGAGAGACCGGGGAGCTGTTTTTT
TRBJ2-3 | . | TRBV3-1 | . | CASSQSDTQYF | TGTGCCAGCAGCCAATCAGATACGCAGTATTTT
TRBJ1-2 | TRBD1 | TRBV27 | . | CASRGTGGGYGYTF | TGTGCCAGCAGGGGGACAGGGGGCGGCTATGGCTACACCTTC
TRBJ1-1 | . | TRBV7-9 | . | CASSQGVWGKTEAFF | TGTGCCAGCAGCCAAGGTGTTTGGGGAAAGACTGAAGCTTTCTTT
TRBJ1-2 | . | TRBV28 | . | CASSSGARGYGYTF | TGTGCCAGCAGTTCAGGGGCTCGGGGCTATGGCTACACCTTC
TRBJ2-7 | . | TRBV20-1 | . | CSYKTGTLEQYF | TGCAGTTATAAAACCGGGACCTTAGAGCAGTACTTC
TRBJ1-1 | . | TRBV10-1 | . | CASSEQQNTEAFF | TGCGCCAGCAGTGAACAGCAAAACACTGAAGCTTTCTTT
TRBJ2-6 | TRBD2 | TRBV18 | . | CASSVGGNGANVLTF | TGTGCCAGCTCAGTCGGGGGGAACGGGGCCAACGTCCTGACTTTC
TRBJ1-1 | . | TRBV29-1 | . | CSVITGPALLNTEAFF | TGCAGCGTTATTACCGGACCCGCCCTACTGAACACTGAAGCTTTCTTT
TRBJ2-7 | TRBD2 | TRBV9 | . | CASNQGGGGSSYEQYF | TGTGCCAGCAACCAAGGCGGGGGAGGGAGCTCCTACGAGCAGTACTTC
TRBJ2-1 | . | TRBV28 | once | CASSPFGNEQFF | TGTGCCAGCAGTCCGTTTGGAAATGAGCAGTTCTTC
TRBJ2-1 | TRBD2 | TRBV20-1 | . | CSATGTSGGTYNEQFF | TGCAGTGCCACCGGGACTAGCGGGGGGACCTACAATGAGCAGTTCTTC
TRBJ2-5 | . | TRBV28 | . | CASSKRNQETQYF | TGTGCCAGCAGTAAGCGGAACCAAGAGACCCAGTACTTC
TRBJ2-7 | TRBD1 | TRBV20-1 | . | CSARRQGSYEQYF | TGCAGTGCCAGGCGACAGGGTTCCTACGAGCAGTACTTC
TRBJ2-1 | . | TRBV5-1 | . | CASSLALGGSYNEQFF | TGCGCCAGCAGCTTGGCGCTCGGAGGCTCCTACAATGAGCAGTTCTTC
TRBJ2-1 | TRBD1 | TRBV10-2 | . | CASSSGGGNEQFF | TGCGCCAGCAGCTCAGGGGGCGGGAATGAGCAGTTCTTC
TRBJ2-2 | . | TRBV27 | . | CASSPQITGELFF | TGTGCCAGCAGTCCCCAGATCACCGGGGAGCTGTTTTTT
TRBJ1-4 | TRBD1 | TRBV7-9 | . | CASSPGQGREKLFF | TGTGCCAGCAGCCCCGGACAGGGGCGGGAAAAACTGTTTTTT
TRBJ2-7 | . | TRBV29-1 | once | CSVKDPYEQYF | TGCAGCGTCAAAGACCCGTACGAGCAGTACTTC
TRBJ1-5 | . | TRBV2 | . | CASSEGTMGQPQHF | TGTGCCAGCAGTGAAGGGACGATGGGACAGCCCCAGCATTTT
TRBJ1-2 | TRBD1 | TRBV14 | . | CASSRDRGLSYGYTF | TGTGCCAGCAGCCGGGACAGGGGGCTAAGCTATGGCTACACCTTC
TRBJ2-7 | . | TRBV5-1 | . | CASSLSGTKIYEQYF | TGCGCCAGCAGCCTATCCGGGACAAAGATATACGAGCAGTACTTC
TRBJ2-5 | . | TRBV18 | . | CASSPNMAQNLQETQYF | TGTGCCAGCTCACCGAATATGGCTCAAAACCTGCAAGAGACCCAGTACTTC
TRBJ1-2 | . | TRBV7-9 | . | CASSPLTGVYGYTF | TGTGCCAGCAGCCCCTTGACAGGAGTCTATGGCTACACCTTC
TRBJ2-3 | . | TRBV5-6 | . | CASSLVGEDTQYF | TGTGCCAGCAGCTTGGTTGGGGAAGATACGCAGTATTTT
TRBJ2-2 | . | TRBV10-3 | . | CAISARDTGELFF | TGTGCCATCAGTGCCCGGGACACCGGGGAGCTGTTTTTT
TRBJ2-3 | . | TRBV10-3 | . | CAISEGEGDTQYF | TGTGCCATCAGTGAGGGTGAGGGGGATACGCAGTATTTT
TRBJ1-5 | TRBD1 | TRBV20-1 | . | CSASAGDRGHQPQHF | TGCAGTGCTAGTGCCGGGGACAGGGGGCATCAGCCCCAGCATTTT
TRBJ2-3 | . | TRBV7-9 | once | CASSPFTTDTQYF | TGTGCCAGCAGCCCCTTCACCACAGATACGCAGTATTTT
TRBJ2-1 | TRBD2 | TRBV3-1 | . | CASSPGLAGNNEQFF | TGTGCCAGCAGCCCCGGACTAGCGGGGAACAATGAGCAGTTCTTC
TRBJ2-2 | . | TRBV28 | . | CASSPWGQGNTGELFF | TGTGCCAGCAGTCCCTGGGGGCAGGGGAACACCGGGGAGCTGTTTTTT
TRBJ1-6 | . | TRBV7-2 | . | CASSAAARRNSPLHF | TGTGCCAGCAGCGCCGCGGCCCGACGAAATTCACCCCTCCACTTT
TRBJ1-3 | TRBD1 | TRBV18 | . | CASSRGTGSGNTIYF | TGTGCCAGCTCACGCGGGACAGGCTCTGGAAACACCATATATTTT
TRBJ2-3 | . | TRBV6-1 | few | CASCGSTDTQYF | TGTGCCAGCTGCGGTAGCACAGATACGCAGTATTTT
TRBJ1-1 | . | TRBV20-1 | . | CSARDRRVNTEAFF | TGCAGTGCTAGAGATCGACGGGTGAACACTGAAGCTTTCTTT
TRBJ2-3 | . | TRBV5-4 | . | CASSLRSLGGTDTQYF | TGTGCCAGCAGCCTGAGGAGCTTGGGGGGCACAGATACGCAGTATTTT
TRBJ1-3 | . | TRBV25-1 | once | CASSELQSDGNTIYF | TGTGCCAGCAGTGAATTGCAGTCAGATGGAAACACCATATATTTT
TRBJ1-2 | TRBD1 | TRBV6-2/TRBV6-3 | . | CASKRAGGNYGYTF | TGTGCCAGCAAACGAGCAGGGGGGAACTATGGCTACACCTTC
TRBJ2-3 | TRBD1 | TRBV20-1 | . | CSASTRGRRTDTQYF | TGCAGTGCTAGTACCAGGGGGCGTCGCACAGATACGCAGTATTTT
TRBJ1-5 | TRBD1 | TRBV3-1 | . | CASSQGRGQNQPQHF | TGTGCCAGCAGCCAAGGACGGGGACAGAATCAGCCCCAGCATTTT
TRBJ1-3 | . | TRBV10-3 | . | CAIRQGSGNTIYF | TGTGCCATCAGACAGGGATCTGGAAACACCATATATTTT
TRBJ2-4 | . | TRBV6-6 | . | CASCPGDIQYF | TGTGCCAGCTGCCCTGGGGACATTCAGTACTTC
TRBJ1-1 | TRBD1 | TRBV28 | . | CASSSRQGTDFF | TGTGCCAGCAGTTCCCGACAGGGAACGGATTTCTTT
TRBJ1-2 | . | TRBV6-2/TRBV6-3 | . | CASSVGRNYGYTF | TGTGCCAGCAGCGTGGGACGGAACTATGGCTACACCTTC
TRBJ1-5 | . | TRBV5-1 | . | CASSLDGGAGQPQHF | TGCGCCAGCAGCTTGGACGGGGGCGCGGGGCAGCCCCAGCATTTT
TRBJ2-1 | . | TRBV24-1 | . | CATSDLGDEQFF | TGTGCCACCAGTGATTTGGGCGATGAGCAGTTCTTC
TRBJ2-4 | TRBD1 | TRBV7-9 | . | CASSWQGENIQYF | TGTGCCAGCAGCTGGCAGGGGGAAAACATTCAGTACTTC
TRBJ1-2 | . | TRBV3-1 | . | CASSQVTGLGYGYTF | TGTGCCAGCAGCCAAGTTACGGGATTGGGCTATGGCTACACCTTC
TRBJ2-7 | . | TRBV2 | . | CASRRQGSSYEQYF | TGTGCCAGCAGGAGGCAGGGGAGCTCCTACGAGCAGTACTTC